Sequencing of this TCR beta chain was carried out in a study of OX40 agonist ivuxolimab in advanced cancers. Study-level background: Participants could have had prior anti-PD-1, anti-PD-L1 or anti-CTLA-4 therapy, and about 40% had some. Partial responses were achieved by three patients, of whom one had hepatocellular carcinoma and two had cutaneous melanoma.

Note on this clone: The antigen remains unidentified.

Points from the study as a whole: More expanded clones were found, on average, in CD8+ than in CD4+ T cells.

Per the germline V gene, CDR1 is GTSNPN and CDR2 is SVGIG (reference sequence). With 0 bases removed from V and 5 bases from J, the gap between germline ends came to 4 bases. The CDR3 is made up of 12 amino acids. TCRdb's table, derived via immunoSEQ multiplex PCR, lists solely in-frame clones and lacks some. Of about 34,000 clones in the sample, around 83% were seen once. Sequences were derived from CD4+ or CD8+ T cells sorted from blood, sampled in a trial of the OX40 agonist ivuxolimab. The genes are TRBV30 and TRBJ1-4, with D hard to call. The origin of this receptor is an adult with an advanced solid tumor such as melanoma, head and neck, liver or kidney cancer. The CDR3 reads CAWSVQNEKLFF. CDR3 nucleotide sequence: TGTGCCTGGAGTGTACAGAATGAAAAACTGTTTTTT.